The 17 T cell receptor beta chains below come from one sample, sequenced in a study of vaccination and CD4 T cells after COVID-19. Treatment described: approximately 11-day PBMC culture with coronavirus spike peptide pools or control peptides (ViraFEST assay). These TCRs are of unknown antigen specificity. At the Johns Hopkins FTIC core, DNA taken from cultured CD4+ T cells was sequenced by way of the Oncomine TCR Beta short-read assay. MiXCR was run by TCRdb on the PCR reads, yielding one entry per CDR3 protein. The table includes 8,500 to 13,000 distinct CDR3 sequences, 64% detected once. The sequencing sample was made of CD4+ T cells from blood, cultured in vitro. The source is a human donor who had recovered from COVID-19.

This clonotype was counted a few times. The CDR3 nucleotides read TGTGCCACCTCAGCGGGAGGTGAGGACAATGAGCAGTTCTTC. Its translation is CATSAGGEDNEQFF. This chain links TRBV10-3 with TRBJ2-1, with 9 bases aligning to TRBD2. The J segment lost 5 bases and the V segment lost 10 bases, leaving 9 bases of the junction unmatched. Germline values: CDR1 ENHRY, CDR2 SYGVKD. This CDR3 is 14 amino acids long.

The CDR3 loop reads CASSEGGVNYGYTF. CDR3 in DNA: TGTGCCAGCAGTGAAGGCGGTGTCAACTATGGCTACACCTTC. This sequence joins TRBV25-1 and TRBJ1-2; no reliable D call. Per the germline V gene, CDR1 is MGHDK and CDR2 is SYGVNS. V was cut by 2 bases and J by 2 bases, with 9 bases left in between. This CDR3 has 14 amino acids.

The rearrangement joins TRBV12-3 or TRBV12-4 to TRBJ1-6; 8 positions match TRBD1. This CDR3 has 18 amino acids. V was clipped by 5 bases and J by 7 bases; unmatched bases: 16. CDR3 loop: CASSLMTGAAGANSPLHF. CDR3 DNA sequence: TGTGCCAGCAGTCTCATGACAGGGGCAGCAGGGGCGAATTCACCCCTCCACTTT.

In its sample, this clonotype was seen a few times. V usage is TRBV15 and J usage is TRBJ1-2, with 12 positions matching TRBD1. Germline CDR1 LNHNV, CDR2 YYDKDF (reference sequence). Losses at the gene ends were 5 bases for V and 2 bases for J; bases not matched to a gene: 6. CDR3 length: 16 residues. CDR3 nucleotide sequence: TGTGCCACCAGCCTGGGACAGGGGGCCGGGAACTATGGCTACACCTTC. Residues: CATSLGQGAGNYGYTF.

This chain uses TRBV7-2 with TRBJ2-6; D ambiguous. Germline-derived CDR1 and CDR2 are SGHTA and FQGNSA. The ends were cut back, 1 base at V and 1 base at J, with 11 bases in the middle. This CDR3 region has 17 residues. The CDR3 DNA reads as TGTGCCAGCAGCTTAGGGACGGTATCTTCTGGGGCCAACGTCCTGACTTTC. Translated: CASSLGTVSSGANVLTF.

There are a few counts of this clonotype. V and J are TRBV20-1 and TRBJ1-2, with 10 bases aligning to TRBD1. In germline, CDR1 is DFQATT, CDR2 SNEGSKA (reference sequence). V trimming: 5 bases; J trimming: 4 bases; junction bases outside the gene matches: 7. The CDR3 extends over 14 amino acids. The CDR3 coding sequence is TGCAGTGCTTCCTCCGGGACAGGGGTCTATGGCTACACCTTC. As protein: CSASSGTGVYGYTF.

The chain has TRBV5-1 and TRBJ1-1; D perhaps matches TRBD1 (5 bases). Trimming took 2 bases from V and 3 from J, leaving 11 bases between them. Germline lookup yields CDR1 SGHRS and CDR2 YFSETQ. The CDR3 covers 14 residues. The CDR3, as DNA: TGCGCCAGCAGCTTTGGCGGGGGGGACACTGAAGCTTTCTTT. It yields the protein CASSFGGGDTEAFF.

This CDR3 reads CASRQTGVTSTDTQYF. The CDR3 DNA is TGTGCCAGCAGGCAGACAGGGGTTACAAGCACAGATACGCAGTATTTT. The genes are TRBV27 and TRBJ2-3; 8 nucleotides agree with TRBD1. V lost 6 bases, J lost 0 bases, and 8 bases stayed unmatched. The germline V gene has CDR1 MNHEY and CDR2 SMNVEV (reference sequence). The CDR3 contains 16 residues.

V and J are TRBV6-1 and TRBJ2-1; 7 bases map to TRBD1. The CDR3 sequence is 13 residues long. V was clipped by 4 bases and J by 4 bases; unmatched bases: 1. The germline CDR1 and CDR2 sequences are MNHNS and SASEGT. CDR3 DNA: TGTGCCAGCAGTGGGGACAGTTACAATGAGCAGTTCTTC. Residues: CASSGDSYNEQFF.

The chain carries TRBV6-5 and TRBJ1-6; unclear D gene. This CDR3 has 15 amino acids. The V gene's germline CDR1 is MNHEY and CDR2 SVGAGI. V was clipped by 0 bases and J by 10 bases, with 13 bases between them. CDR3 sequence (DNA): TGTGCCAGCAGTTACTCGCACTTAAGCGGGTCACCCCTCCACTTT. It encodes CASSYSHLSGSPLHF.

V usage is TRBV5-1 and J usage is TRBJ1-2, with D uncertain. The ends were cut back, 0 bases at V and 4 bases at J, with 10 bases in the middle. Germline V gives CDR1 SGHRS, CDR2 YFSETQ. The CDR3 spans 14 residues. The CDR3 sequence: CASSLESSGYGYTF. In DNA form, the CDR3 reads TGCGCCAGCAGCTTGGAGTCGTCGGGCTATGGCTACACCTTC.

This sequence joins TRBV7-8 and TRBJ2-7; the match to TRBD1 covers 7 bases. CDR3 size: 14 residues. The germline CDR1 and CDR2 sequences are SGHVS and FQNEAQ. V dropped 8 bases and J dropped 3; count of bases not matched to a gene: 10. The CDR3 spells CASRAGGASYEQYF. The DNA for the CDR3 is TGTGCCAGCCGAGCAGGGGGAGCTAGCTACGAGCAGTACTTC.

CDR3 residues: CASSLVSGGPYEQYF. As DNA, the CDR3 is TGTGCCAGCAGCTTAGTATCCGGGGGCCCCTACGAGCAGTACTTC. The gene calls are TRBV11-2 and TRBJ2-7, with D perhaps given as TRBD1 or TRBD2 (6 bases each). Per germline, CDR1 SGHAT and CDR2 FQNNGV. Trimming removed 1 base from V and 2 bases from J, with 12 bases in between. The CDR3 consists of 15 residues.

This chain joins TRBV27 and TRBJ2-7; 14 bases map to TRBD2. V lost 3 bases, J lost 4 bases, and 14 bases stayed unmatched. This CDR3 is 19 amino acids long. Per the germline V gene, CDR1 is MNHEY and CDR2 is SMNVEV (reference sequence). The CDR3 protein is CASSFQGLAGVAGKYEQYF. The CDR3 nucleotides read TGTGCCAGCAGTTTCCAGGGACTAGCGGGAGTGGCCGGGAAATACGAGCAGTACTTC.

This CDR3 reads CASSLTQPYSPLHF. The CDR3 nucleotides read TGTGCCAGCAGCTTAACACAGCCGTATTCACCCCTCCACTTT. The rearrangement links TRBV11-2 to TRBJ1-6; D call uncertain. There are 14 residues in the CDR3. V dropped 2 bases and J dropped 8 bases, with 10 bases sitting between them. Germline CDR1 is SGHAT and CDR2 is FQNNGV.

The J gene is TRBJ1-2, the V gene TRBV30; D possibly corresponds to TRBD1 (5 bases). The CDR3 sequence is 14 residues long. Germline loops: CDR1 GTSNPN, CDR2 SVGIG (reference sequence). Trimming removed 4 bases from V and 5 bases from J, with 17 bases in between. The CDR3 nucleotides read TGTGCCTGGATTCTTCCGGGGCCCCAGTATGGCTACACCTTC. Protein: CAWILPGPQYGYTF.

V and J are TRBV20-1 and TRBJ2-2, with D perhaps matching TRBD1 (5 bases). Germline CDR1 reads DFQATT; CDR2 reads SNEGSKA (reference sequence). The CDR3 contains 12 residues. DNA for the CDR3: TGCGGGAAGCAGGGGAACACCGGGGAGCTGTTTTTT. It is translated as CGKQGNTGELFF.